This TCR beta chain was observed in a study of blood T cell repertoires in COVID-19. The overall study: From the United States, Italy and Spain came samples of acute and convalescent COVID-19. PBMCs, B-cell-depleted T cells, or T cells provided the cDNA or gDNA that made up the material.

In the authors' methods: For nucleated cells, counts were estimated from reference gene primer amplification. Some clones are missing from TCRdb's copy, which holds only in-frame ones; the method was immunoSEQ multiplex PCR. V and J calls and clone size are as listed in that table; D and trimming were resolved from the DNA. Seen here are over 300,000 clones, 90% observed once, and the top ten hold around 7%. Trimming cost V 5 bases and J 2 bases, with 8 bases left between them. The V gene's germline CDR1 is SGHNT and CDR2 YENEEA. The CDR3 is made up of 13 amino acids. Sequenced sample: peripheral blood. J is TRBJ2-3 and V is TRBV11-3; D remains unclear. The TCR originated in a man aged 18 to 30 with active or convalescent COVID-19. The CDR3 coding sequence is TGTGCCAGCAGCAGCTTGCTCACAGATACGCAGTATTTT. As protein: CASSSLLTDTQYF.